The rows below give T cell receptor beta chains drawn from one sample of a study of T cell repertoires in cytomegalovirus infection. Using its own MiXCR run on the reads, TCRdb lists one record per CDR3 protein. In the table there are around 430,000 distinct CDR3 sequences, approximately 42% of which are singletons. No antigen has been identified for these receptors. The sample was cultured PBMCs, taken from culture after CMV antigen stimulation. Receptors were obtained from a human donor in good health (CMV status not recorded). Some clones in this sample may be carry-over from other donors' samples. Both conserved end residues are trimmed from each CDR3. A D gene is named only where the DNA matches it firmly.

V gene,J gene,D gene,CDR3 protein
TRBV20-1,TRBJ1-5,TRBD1,SARSDRANQPQH
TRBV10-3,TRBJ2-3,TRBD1,AISGGQTTDTQY
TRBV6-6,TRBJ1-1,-,ASNSGAEAF
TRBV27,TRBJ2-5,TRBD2,ASSPRVSGRAGETQY
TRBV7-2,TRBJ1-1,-,ASSSTGSGTEAF
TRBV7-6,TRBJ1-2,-,ASSPSQGRAYT
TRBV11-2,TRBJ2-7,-,ASSAPRQEVYEQY
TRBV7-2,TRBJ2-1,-,ASSPGRAYAYNEQF
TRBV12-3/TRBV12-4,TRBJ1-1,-,ASREITEAF
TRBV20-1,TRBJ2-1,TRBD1,SAVPGQGAF
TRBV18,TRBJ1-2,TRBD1,ASSPGQGGIYGYT
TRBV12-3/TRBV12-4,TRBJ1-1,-,ASRWKRGTVNTEAF
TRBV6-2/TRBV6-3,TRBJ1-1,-,ASVFNGAF
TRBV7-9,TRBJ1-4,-,AREGATNEKLF
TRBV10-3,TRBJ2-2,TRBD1,AIRRQGTGELF
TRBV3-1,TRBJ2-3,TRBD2,ASSQEVLAGGPTDTQY
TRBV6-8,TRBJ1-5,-,ASISQGQPQH
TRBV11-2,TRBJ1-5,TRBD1,ASSVTTGKGQPQH
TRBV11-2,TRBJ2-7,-,ASSSVAYEQY
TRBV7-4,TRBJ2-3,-,ASSLKRSDTQY
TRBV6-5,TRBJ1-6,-,ASSYPTGSGNSPLH
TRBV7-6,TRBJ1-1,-,ASSSGGTGVEAF
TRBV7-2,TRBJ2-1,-,ASSFEGGLYNEQF
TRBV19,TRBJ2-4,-,ASSSGVIAKNIQY
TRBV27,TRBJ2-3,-,ASTPHSSTDTQY
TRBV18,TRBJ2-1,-,ASSPPSSYNEQF
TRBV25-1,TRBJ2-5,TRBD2,ASSLPGRVETQY
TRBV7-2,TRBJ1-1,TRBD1,ASSLVLSGGTEAF
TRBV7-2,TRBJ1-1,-,ASSFWVPDTEAF
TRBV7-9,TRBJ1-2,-,ASTAGVGDGYT
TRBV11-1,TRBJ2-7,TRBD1,ASSLGFVGTGFYEQY
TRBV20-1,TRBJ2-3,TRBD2,SARRGESTDTQY
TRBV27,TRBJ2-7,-,ASSSKTETYEQY
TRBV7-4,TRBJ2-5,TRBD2,ASSFGFGPAGRETQY
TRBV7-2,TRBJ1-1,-,ASSLVQNTEAF
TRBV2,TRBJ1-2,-,ASSGTGMGYT
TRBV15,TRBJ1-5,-,ATSRRGWTDQPQH
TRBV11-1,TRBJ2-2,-,ASSSRGGAGTGELF
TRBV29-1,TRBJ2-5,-,SATRTVPEETQY
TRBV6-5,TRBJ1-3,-,ASSWTYSGNTIY
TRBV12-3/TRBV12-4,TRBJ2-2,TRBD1,ASRPGQRGKGELF
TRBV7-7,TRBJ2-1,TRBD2,ASSFLAGVGSEQF
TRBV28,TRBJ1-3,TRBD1,ASSLTGGRNTIY
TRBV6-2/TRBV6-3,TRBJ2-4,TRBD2,ASSNEFRGLAKNIQY
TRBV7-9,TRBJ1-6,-,ASSSQSNSPLH
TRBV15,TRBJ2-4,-,ATSRVLENIQY
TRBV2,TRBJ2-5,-,ASNQDQETQY
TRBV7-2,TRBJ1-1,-,ASSKRANTEAF
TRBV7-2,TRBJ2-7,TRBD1,ASSLVGGTGRLYEQY
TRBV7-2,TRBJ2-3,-,ASSRKDTQY
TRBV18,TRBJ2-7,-,ASSPGLVSYEQY
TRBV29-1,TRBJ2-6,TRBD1,SAVDQGDSGANVLT
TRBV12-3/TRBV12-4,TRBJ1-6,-,ASSSRVANSPLH
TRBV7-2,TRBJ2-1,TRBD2,ASLGGGDSYNEQF
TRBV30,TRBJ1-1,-,AWTGRLEAF
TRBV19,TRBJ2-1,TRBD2,ASTPGVAGRNEQF